These 18 T cell receptor beta chains came from one sample sequenced in a study of vaccination effects on CD4 cells after COVID-19. Peptide-pool stimulation followed by sequencing identified expanded antigen-specific CD4+ clonotypes in the ViraFEST assay. Between days 9 and 11 of culture, CD4+ T cells were separated out. Two-dose vaccination with either BNT162b2 or mRNA-1273 was given to the participants. Their specific antigens are unknown. The protocol was immunoSEQ multiplex PCR, while the TCRdb copy is restricted to in-frame clones and leaves out a portion. The repertoire holds 25,000 to 30,000 clones, with approximately 79% as singletons. The material was CD4+ T cells from PBMCs cultured with SARS-CoV-2 spike peptides, obtained after COVID-19 vaccination. The receptor source for this set is a human donor who received a COVID-19 vaccine. Some clones in this sample may be carry-over from other donors' samples.

The chain recombines TRBV19 with TRBJ1-2, with 7 bases that match TRBD1. With V trimmed by 9 bases and J by 0 bases, 7 bases remained unmatched. Per the germline V gene, CDR1 is LNHDA and CDR2 is SQIVND (reference sequence). The CDR3 runs 14 residues. CDR3 in DNA: TGTGCCAGCGGAACAGGGGTGGCTAACTATGGCTACACCTTC. Its protein product is CASGTGVANYGYTF.

V gene TRBV5-5 combines with J gene TRBJ1-5, with D unresolved. The germline gives CDR1 SGHKS, CDR2 YYEKEE (reference sequence). V was cut by 3 bases and J by 0 bases, with 10 bases left in between. CDR3 length: 15 amino acids. The CDR3 DNA sequence: TGTGCCAGCAGCTCCATGGGCGGTAGCAATCAGCCCCAGCATTTT. Translated, it gives CASSSMGGSNQPQHF.

The chain is built from TRBV5-1 and TRBJ2-3; the D is unclear. The CDR3 runs to 15 residues. V lost 0 bases to trimming and J lost 1 base, with 9 bases between them. The germline V gene encodes CDR1 SGHRS and CDR2 YFSETQ. CDR3 amino acids: CASSLDVSRTDTQYF. The CDR3 coding sequence is TGCGCCAGCAGCTTGGATGTCAGCCGCACAGATACGCAGTATTTT.

The chain carries TRBV18 and TRBJ1-1; maybe TRBD1 (5 bases). The CDR3 is 13 residues long. From germline, CDR1 is KGHSH and CDR2 LQKENI. The V end lost 7 bases, the J end lost 4 bases, and 13 bases lay between the germline ends. The CDR3 DNA sequence: TGTGCCAGCTGGGGGGGAATGGGCACTGAAGCTTTCTTT. This translates into CASWGGMGTEAFF.

V is TRBV7-3 and J is TRBJ2-3, with TRBD1 matching over 8 bases. The CDR3 runs to 15 residues. The J segment lost 3 bases and the V segment lost 3 bases, leaving 5 bases of the junction unmatched. CDR1 and CDR2 from the germline V gene are SGHTA and FQGTGA. The CDR3 spells CASSFQGAPTDTQYF. In DNA form, the CDR3 reads TGTGCCAGCAGCTTTCAGGGGGCGCCGACAGATACGCAGTATTTT.

CDR3 amino acids: CASSEETSGVNEQFF. For the CDR3, the DNA is TGCGCCAGCAGTGAGGAGACTAGCGGGGTCAATGAGCAGTTCTTC. J is TRBJ2-1 and V is TRBV10-1; TRBD2 matches 11 bases. Germline CDR1 is WNHNN and CDR2 is SYGVQD (reference sequence). After removal of 2 bases from V and 6 bases from J, the junction contained 3 bases not matched to a gene. This CDR3 region has 15 residues.

This clone was detected a few times. V and J are TRBV7-9 and TRBJ1-5; D is unclear. The ends were cut back, 3 bases at V and 1 base at J, with 10 bases in the middle. Germline loops: CDR1 SEHNR, CDR2 FQNEAQ (reference sequence). The CDR3 length is 15 residues. CDR3 DNA: TGTGCCAGCAGCTTCGACGGGTTGAGCAATCAGCCCCAGCATTTT. Its translation is CASSFDGLSNQPQHF. The full variable domain, with the rest looked up from reference TRBV7-9 and TRBJ1-5, is DTGVSQNPRHKITKRGQNVTFRCDPISEHNRLYWYRQTLGQGPEFLTYFQNEAQLEKSRLLSDRFSAERPKGSFSTLEIQRTEQGDSAMYLCASSFDGLSNQPQHFGDGTRLSIL.

The V gene is TRBV3-1 (or the pseudogene TRBV3-2), the J gene TRBJ2-1, with D possibly matching TRBD2 (6 bases). Deletions cut 3 bases from V and 5 bases from J, with 11 bases between. Germline V lookup: CDR1 LGHDT, CDR2 YNNKEL (reference sequence). The CDR3 has 14 amino acids. DNA of the CDR3: TGTGCCAGCAGCCAGATGGGGGAGGACAATGAGCAGTTCTTC. Translation: CASSQMGEDNEQFF.

This rearrangement joins TRBV10-3 to TRBJ1-2, with no clear D. The CDR3 extends over 13 amino acids. Germline V gene lookup returns CDR1 ENHRY and CDR2 SYGVKD. V lost 4 bases to trimming and J lost 2 bases, with 8 bases between them. CDR3 loop: CAISVGGNYGYTF. The CDR3 DNA follows: TGTGCCATCAGTGTGGGAGGGAACTATGGCTACACCTTC.

The chain uses TRBV19 and TRBJ1-1; D remains unclear. The germline CDR1 and CDR2 sequences are LNHDA and SQIVND (reference sequence). The germline V and J ends were trimmed by 2 bases and 0 bases, with 7 bases remaining between them. This CDR3 is 14 amino acids long. The CDR3 DNA reads TGTGCCAGTAGTATAACAGATATGAACACTGAAGCTTTCTTT. The encoded protein is CASSITDMNTEAFF.

This chain links TRBV19 with TRBJ2-2, with D unclear. The germline V gene encodes CDR1 LNHDA and CDR2 SQIVND (reference sequence). The V end was cut by 8 bases, the J end by 1 base, with 8 bases between. This CDR3 region has 13 residues. CDR3 loop: CASARLNTGELFF. In nucleotides, the CDR3 is TGTGCCAGTGCTAGGTTGAACACCGGGGAGCTGTTTTTT.

The chain is built from TRBV6-5 and TRBJ1-5; 7 bases are a match to TRBD1. Germline CDR1 reads MNHEY; CDR2 reads SVGAGI. This CDR3 comprises 12 residues. J lost 5 bases, V lost 7 bases, and 2 bases had no gene match. For the CDR3, the DNA is TGTGCCAGCACCACAGGGGATCAGCCCCAGCATTTT. Translation: CASTTGDQPQHF.

This clone counts as medium-sized. J is TRBJ2-1 and V is TRBV27; D might be TRBD1 or TRBD2, each matching 5 bases. This CDR3 is built from 16 residues. Between the trimmed V and J ends, which lost 4 bases and 0 bases, there was a span of 13 bases. Germline V gene data show CDR1 as MNHEY and CDR2 as SMNVEV (reference sequence). CDR3 protein: CASSSVRGGSYNEQFF. The DNA of the CDR3 is TGTGCCAGCAGTTCGGTCCGGGGCGGCTCCTACAATGAGCAGTTCTTC.

The chain is built from TRBV7-6 and TRBJ1-3; weak D call: TRBD1 (5 bases). V lost 5 bases, J lost 3 bases, and 17 bases lay in between. Germline CDR1 and CDR2: SGHVS and FNYEAQ. This CDR3 contains 16 residues. CDR3 protein: CASSPRDGGVGNTIYF. For the CDR3, the DNA is TGTGCCAGCAGCCCTAGGGATGGGGGAGTTGGAAACACCATATATTTT.

The chain has TRBV30 and TRBJ1-5; 9 nucleotides match TRBD1. The CDR3 runs to 14 residues. With V trimmed by 1 base and J by 6 bases, 4 bases remained unmatched. Germline V gives CDR1 GTSNPN, CDR2 SVGIG (reference sequence). The CDR3 coding sequence is TGTGCCTGGAGTGCAGGGACAGGGACTCAGCCCCAGCATTTT. This translates into CAWSAGTGTQPQHF.

V is TRBV18 and J is TRBJ1-3, with 9 bases aligning to TRBD1. CDR1 is KGHSH and CDR2 is LQKENI in the germline V gene. V was pared by 0 bases and J by 3 bases, with 12 bases of the junction left unmatched. The CDR3 consists of 19 residues. This CDR3 is CASSPPGTGWPGDGNTIYF. CDR3 DNA sequence: TGTGCCAGCTCACCACCCGGGACAGGGTGGCCGGGGGATGGAAACACCATATATTTT.

The CDR3 DNA follows: TGCGCCAGCAGCTTGGTGGGGGGGGAAGAGACCCAGTACTTC. It codes for CASSLVGGEETQYF. The rearrangement joins TRBV5-1 to TRBJ2-5, with TRBD2 matching 7 bases. This CDR3 is built from 14 residues. In germline, CDR1 is SGHRS, CDR2 YFSETQ. V dropped 0 bases and J dropped 3; count of bases not matched to a gene: 2. The full variable domain, with the rest looked up from reference TRBV5-1 and TRBJ2-5, is KAGVTQTPRYLIKTRGQQVTLSCSPISGHRSVSWYQQTPGQGLQFLFEYFSETQRNKGNFPGRFSGRQFSNSRSEMNVSTLELGDSALYLCASSLVGGEETQYFGPGTRLLVL.

This sequence joins TRBV18 and TRBJ2-5, with D possibly called TRBD1 or TRBD2 (5 bases each). Germline V gives CDR1 KGHSH, CDR2 LQKENI. V was clipped by 4 bases and J by 3 bases, with 12 bases between them. The CDR3 covers 14 residues. The CDR3 spells CASSLNGGEETQYF. The CDR3 coding sequence is TGTGCCAGCTCACTCAATGGGGGAGAAGAGACCCAGTACTTC.